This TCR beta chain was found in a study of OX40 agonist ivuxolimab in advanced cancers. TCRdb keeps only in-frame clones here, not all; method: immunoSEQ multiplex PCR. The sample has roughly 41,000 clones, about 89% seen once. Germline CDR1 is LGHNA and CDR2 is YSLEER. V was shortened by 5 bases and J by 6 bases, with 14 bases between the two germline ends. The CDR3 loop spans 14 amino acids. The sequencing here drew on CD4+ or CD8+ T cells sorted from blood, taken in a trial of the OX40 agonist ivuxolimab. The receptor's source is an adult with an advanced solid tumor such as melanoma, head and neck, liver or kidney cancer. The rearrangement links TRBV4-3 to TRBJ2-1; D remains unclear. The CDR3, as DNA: TGCGCCAGCAGCATTACCGGCCGCATCAATGAGCAGTTCTTC. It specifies CASSITGRINEQFF.